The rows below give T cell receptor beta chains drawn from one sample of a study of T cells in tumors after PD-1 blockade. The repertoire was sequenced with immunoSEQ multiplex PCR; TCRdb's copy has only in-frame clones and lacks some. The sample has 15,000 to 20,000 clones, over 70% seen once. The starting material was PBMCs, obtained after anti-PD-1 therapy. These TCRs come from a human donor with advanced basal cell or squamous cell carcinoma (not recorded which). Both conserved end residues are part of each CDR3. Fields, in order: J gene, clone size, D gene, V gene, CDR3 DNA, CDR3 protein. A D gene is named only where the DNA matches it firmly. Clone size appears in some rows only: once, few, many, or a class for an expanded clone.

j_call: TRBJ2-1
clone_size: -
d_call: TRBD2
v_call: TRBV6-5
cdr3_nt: TGTGCCAGCAGCTCCACTAGCGGAGGGAACAATGAGCAGTTCTTC
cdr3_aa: CASSSTSGGNNEQFF

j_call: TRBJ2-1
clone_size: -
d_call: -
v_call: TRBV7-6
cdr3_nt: TGTGCCAGCAGCTTAGCCGGGAGCCAGAATGAGCAGTTCTTC
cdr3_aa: CASSLAGSQNEQFF

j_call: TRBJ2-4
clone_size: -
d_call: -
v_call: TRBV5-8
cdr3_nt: TGTGCCAGCAGCCCCCGGGGATACATTCAGTACTTC
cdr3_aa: CASSPRGYIQYF

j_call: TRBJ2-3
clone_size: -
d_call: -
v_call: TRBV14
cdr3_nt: TGTGCCAGCAGCCCCCTCAAGCCCAACGTCGATACGCAGTATTTT
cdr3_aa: CASSPLKPNVDTQYF

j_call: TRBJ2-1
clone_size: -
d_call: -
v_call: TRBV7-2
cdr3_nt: TGTGCCAGCAGCTTACCCGGCCTCTACAATGAGCAGTTCTTC
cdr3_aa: CASSLPGLYNEQFF

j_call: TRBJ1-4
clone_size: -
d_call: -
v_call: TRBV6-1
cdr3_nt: TGTGCCAGCAGTGAAGGGGTGAATGAAAAACTGTTTTTT
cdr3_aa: CASSEGVNEKLFF

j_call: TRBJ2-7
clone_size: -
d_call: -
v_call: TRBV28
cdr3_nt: TGTGCCAGCAGTTTGGCGATAACCTACGAGCAGTACTTC
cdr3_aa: CASSLAITYEQYF

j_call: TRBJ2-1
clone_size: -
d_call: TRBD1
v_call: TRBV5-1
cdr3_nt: TGCGCCAGCAGACCCGGACAGGGGGCGGGAAATGAGCAGTTCTTC
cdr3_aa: CASRPGQGAGNEQFF

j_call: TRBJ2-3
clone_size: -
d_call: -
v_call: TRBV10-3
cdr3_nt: TGTGCCATCAGGACAGAAAACACAGATACGCAGTATTTT
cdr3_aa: CAIRTENTDTQYF

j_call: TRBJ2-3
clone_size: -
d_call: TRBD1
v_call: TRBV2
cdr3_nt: TGTGCCAGCAACTTAGCCAGGGGGCGCACAGATACGCAGTATTTT
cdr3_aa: CASNLARGRTDTQYF

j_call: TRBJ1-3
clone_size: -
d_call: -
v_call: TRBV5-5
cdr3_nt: TGTGCCAGCAGCCCAGCCGTGGGATCTGGAAACACCATATATTTT
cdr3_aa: CASSPAVGSGNTIYF

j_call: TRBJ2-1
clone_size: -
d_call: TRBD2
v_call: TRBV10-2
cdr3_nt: TGCGCCAGCAGGGGTTCCGTTTGGACTAGCGGGAGTAGAGGATACAATGAGCAGTTCTTC
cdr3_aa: CASRGSVWTSGSRGYNEQFF

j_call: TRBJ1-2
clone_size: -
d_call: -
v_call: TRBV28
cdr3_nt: TGTGCCAGCAGTCGGAGACAGAATAACTATGGCTACACCTTC
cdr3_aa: CASSRRQNNYGYTF

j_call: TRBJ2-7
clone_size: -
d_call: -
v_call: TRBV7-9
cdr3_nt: TGTGCCAGCAGCTCCGACAGAGTCCCACCCTACGAGCAGTACTTC
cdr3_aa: CASSSDRVPPYEQYF

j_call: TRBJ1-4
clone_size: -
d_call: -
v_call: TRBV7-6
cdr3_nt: TGTGCCAGCAGCTTAGGGGCTAGAGGGGACGGGAGCGAAAAACTGTTTTTT
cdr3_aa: CASSLGARGDGSEKLFF

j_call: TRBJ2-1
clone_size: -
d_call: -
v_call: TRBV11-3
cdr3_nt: TGTGCCAGCAGCTTCCCCAATCGGGAGTATGGAGACAATGAGCAGTTCTTC
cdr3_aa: CASSFPNREYGDNEQFF

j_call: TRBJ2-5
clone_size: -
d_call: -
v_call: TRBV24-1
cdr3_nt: TGTGCCACCAGTGATTCTGAGACTAAGGAGACCCAGTACTTC
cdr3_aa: CATSDSETKETQYF

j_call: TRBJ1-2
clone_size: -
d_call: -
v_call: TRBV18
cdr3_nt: TGTGCCAGCTCACCAGAGGGGAGCTATGGCTACACCTTC
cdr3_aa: CASSPEGSYGYTF

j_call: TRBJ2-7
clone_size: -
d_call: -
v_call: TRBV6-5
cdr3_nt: TGTGCCAGCAGATCGGAGGGGGGAACCTACGAGCAGTACTTC
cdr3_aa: CASRSEGGTYEQYF

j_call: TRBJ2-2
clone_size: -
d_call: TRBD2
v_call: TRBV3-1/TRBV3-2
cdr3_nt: TGTGCCAGCAGCCATGGCGGGGGGCCCACCACCGGGGAGCTGTTTTTT
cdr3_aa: CASSHGGGPTTGELFF

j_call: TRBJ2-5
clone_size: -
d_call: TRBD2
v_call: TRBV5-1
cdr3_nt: TGCGCCAGCAGCTTGGCGCCTAGCGGGGGAATAGAGACCCAGTACTTC
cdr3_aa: CASSLAPSGGIETQYF

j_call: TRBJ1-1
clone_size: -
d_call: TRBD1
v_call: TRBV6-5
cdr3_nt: TGTGCCAGCAGGCCGGGACAGACGAACACTGAAGCTTTCTTT
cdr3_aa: CASRPGQTNTEAFF

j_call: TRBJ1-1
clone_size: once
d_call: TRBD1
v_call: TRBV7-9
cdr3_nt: TGTGCCAGCAGCTCCGGGACAGGGGTATTAATTCACACTGAAGCTTTCTTT
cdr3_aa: CASSSGTGVLIHTEAFF

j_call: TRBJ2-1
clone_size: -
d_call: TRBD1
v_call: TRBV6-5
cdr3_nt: TGTGCCAGCAGCCCCGGGACAGGGGGGAATGAGCAGTTCTTC
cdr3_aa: CASSPGTGGNEQFF

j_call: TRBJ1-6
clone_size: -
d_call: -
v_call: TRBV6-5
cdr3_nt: TGTGCCACCTCCCCGCAGGGAGGTAATTCACCCCTCCACTTT
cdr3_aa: CATSPQGGNSPLHF

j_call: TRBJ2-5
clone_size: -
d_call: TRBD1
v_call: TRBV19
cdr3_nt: TGTGCCAGTAGTCCGCTCCAGGGGGTCGTAGAGACCCAGTACTTC
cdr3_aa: CASSPLQGVVETQYF

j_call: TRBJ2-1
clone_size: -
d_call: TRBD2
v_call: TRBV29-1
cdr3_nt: TGCAGCGTTGAAGATGGACTAGCGGGAGTATATGGTGAGCAGTTCTTC
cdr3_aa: CSVEDGLAGVYGEQFF

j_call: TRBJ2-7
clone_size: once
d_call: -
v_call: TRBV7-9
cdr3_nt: TGTGCCAGCAGCTTAGTCGTCTACGAGCAGTACTTC
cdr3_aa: CASSLVVYEQYF